Following are 14 T cell receptor beta chains from one sample sequenced in a study of blood T cells in healthy people across ages. The authors ran a second PCR of about 6 to 11 cycles using a sample-barcoded 5' primer and a J-beta primer mix. TCRdb re-analysed the 5' RACE reads in MiXCR, keeping a single row per CDR3 protein. Among about 1 million distinct CDR3 sequences listed, less than 50% were seen once. The sample consisted of blood. Receptors originate from a woman aged 60-75 years in good health.

This clonotype was seen only a few times. V gene TRBV29-1 combines with J gene TRBJ2-7; D uncertain. The V end was cut by 6 bases, the J end by 6 bases, with 9 bases between. Germline CDR1 is SQVTM and CDR2 is ANQGSEA. CDR3 length: 10 amino acids. The CDR3 nucleotides read TGCAGCGTGGGAACCCCCGAGCAGTACTTC. This gives the protein CSVGTPEQYF.

The rearrangement joins TRBV25-1 to TRBJ2-1; D is unclear. There are 13 residues in the CDR3. The germline V gene encodes CDR1 MGHDK and CDR2 SYGVNS. V gave up 3 bases and J gave up 9 bases, with 12 bases separating them. CDR3 residues: CASSEINASEQFF. The CDR3 DNA reads as TGTGCCAGCAGTGAGATAAACGCGAGTGAGCAGTTCTTC.

This rearrangement joins TRBV2 to TRBJ2-5; 7 bases match TRBD2. The V segment lost 9 bases and the J segment 0 bases; nucleotides outside the gene matches: 16. The length of the CDR3 is 17 residues. The germline V gene has CDR1 SNHLY and CDR2 FYNNEI. CDR3 coding DNA: TGTGCCAGTCAAGGCCGAGCGGGACCTACGTACCAAGAGACCCAGTACTTC. It is translated as CASQGRAGPTYQETQYF.

The rearrangement links TRBV12-3 or TRBV12-4 to TRBJ2-5; no clear D gene. V was clipped by 6 bases and J by 4 bases, with 18 bases between them. This CDR3 contains 15 residues. CDR3: CASSPLPTAAETQYF. The DNA of the CDR3 is TGTGCCAGCAGCCCCCTCCCTACAGCCGCAGAGACCCAGTACTTC.

The V call is TRBV5-1, the J call TRBJ2-1, with TRBD2 matching over 9 bases. Trimming at V came to 2 bases and at J to 3 bases, leaving 6 bases not matched to a gene. Germline CDR1 is SGHRS and CDR2 is YFSETQ. This CDR3 contains 16 residues. The chain's CDR3 is CASSLRLADDYNEQFF. The CDR3 coding sequence is TGCGCCAGCAGCTTAAGACTAGCGGATGACTACAATGAGCAGTTCTTC.

The V gene is TRBV4-1, the J gene TRBJ1-5, with D unresolved. Germline-derived CDR1 and CDR2 are MGHRA and YSYEKL. CDR3 size: 15 residues. Trimming removed 0 bases at V and 4 bases at J, with 10 bases between. The CDR3 spells CASSQENKGNQPQHF. In nucleotides, the CDR3 is TGCGCCAGCAGCCAAGAGAATAAGGGAAATCAGCCCCAGCATTTT.

This clonotype was seen once. V and J are TRBV18 and TRBJ1-1; no clear D. Trimming pared 6 bases from V and 1 base from J, leaving 9 bases between. The V gene's germline CDR1 is KGHSH and CDR2 LQKENI. There are 13 residues in the CDR3. As DNA, the CDR3 is TGTGCCAGCTCCCCTCAACCGAACACTGAAGCTTTCTTT. Its translation: CASSPQPNTEAFF.

The genes are TRBV2 and TRBJ2-1; 8 bases line up with TRBD1. The CDR3 covers 15 residues. CDR1 and CDR2 from the germline V gene are SNHLY and FYNNEI. Losses at the gene ends were 0 bases for V and 3 bases for J; bases not matched to a gene: 1. The CDR3 region has the DNA TGTGCCAGCAGTGAAGCCGGACAGGGCTACAATGAGCAGTTCTTC. This gives the protein CASSEAGQGYNEQFF.

This clonotype was observed at least ten times. The CDR3 here is CASSTGTAHEQYF. DNA for the CDR3: TGTGCCAGCAGCACCGGGACAGCCCACGAGCAGTACTTC. The J gene is TRBJ2-7, the V gene TRBV12-3 or TRBV12-4; 7 nucleotides align to TRBD1. The CDR3 runs to 13 residues. Germline trimming cut 6 bases from V and 5 bases from J; bases unmatched to any gene: 7.

The V call is TRBV3-1, the J call TRBJ2-3; D remains unclear. The germline V gene encodes CDR1 LGHDT and CDR2 YNNKEL (reference sequence). The CDR3 has 15 residues. Trimming took off 5 bases at V and 0 bases at J, with 12 bases between the two ends. The CDR3 sequence: CASSYGPASTDTQYF. The CDR3 coding sequence is TGTGCCAGCAGCTACGGACCAGCTAGCACAGATACGCAGTATTTT.

The chain joins TRBV5-6 to TRBJ2-2; 7 positions match TRBD2. CDR1 and CDR2 from the germline V gene are SGHDT and YYEEEE. The CDR3 is 16 amino acids. The trim removed 4 bases at V and 7 bases at J, leaving 13 bases unmatched. The CDR3 DNA reads as TGTGCCAGCAGCAGTAACCTAGCGGAGAGGGGCGGGGAGCTGTTTTTT. The encoded protein is CASSSNLAERGGELFF.

The chain carries TRBV20-1 and TRBJ1-2; D is undetermined. Germline V gene sequence: CDR1 DFQATT, CDR2 SNEGSKA (reference sequence). With 1 base removed from V and 4 bases from J, the gap between germline ends came to 13 bases. The CDR3 sequence is 14 residues long. The CDR3 region is CSARGVGLAYGYTF. CDR3 DNA: TGCAGTGCTAGAGGGGTGGGGTTAGCCTATGGCTACACCTTC.

The chain has TRBV6-6 and TRBJ2-4; a weak D match, TRBD1 (7 bases). Trimming stripped 7 bases from V and 6 bases from J, with 22 bases between. Germline V gene lookup returns CDR1 MNHNY and CDR2 SVGAGI (reference sequence). This CDR3 is 16 amino acids long. CDR3 DNA: TGTGCCAGCACAGGGGGAGGCCTACACCGGGGAAACATTCAGTACTTC. Translating gives CASTGGGLHRGNIQYF.

The table lists this clonotype with a few counts. V usage is TRBV21-1 and J usage is TRBJ2-5; the table's D gene call, TRBD1, was not cross checked with the DNA. TRBV21-1 corresponds to a pseudogene. The CDR3 length is 16 residues. CDR3 in amino acids: CASREPILDRRETQYF. DNA of the CDR3: TGTGCCAGCAGAGAACCGATCCTAGACAGGAGGGAGACCCAGTACTTC.